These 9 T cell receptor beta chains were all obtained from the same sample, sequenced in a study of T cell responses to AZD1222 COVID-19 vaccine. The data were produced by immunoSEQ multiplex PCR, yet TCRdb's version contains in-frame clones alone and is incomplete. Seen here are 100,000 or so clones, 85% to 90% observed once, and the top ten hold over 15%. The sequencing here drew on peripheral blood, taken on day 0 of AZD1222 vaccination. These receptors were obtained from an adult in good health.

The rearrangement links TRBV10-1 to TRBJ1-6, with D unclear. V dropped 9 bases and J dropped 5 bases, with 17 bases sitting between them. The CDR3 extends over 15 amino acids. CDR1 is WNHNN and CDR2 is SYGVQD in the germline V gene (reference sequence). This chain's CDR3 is CARICLDWNNSPLHF. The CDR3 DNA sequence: TGCGCCAGGATCTGTTTGGATTGGAATAATTCACCCCTCCACTTT.

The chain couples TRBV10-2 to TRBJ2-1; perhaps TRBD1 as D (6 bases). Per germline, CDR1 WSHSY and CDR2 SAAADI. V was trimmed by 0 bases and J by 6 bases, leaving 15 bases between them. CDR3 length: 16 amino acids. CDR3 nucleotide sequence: TGCGCCAGCAGTGAGTCGGTAAGGGGGAGACTCAATGAGCAGTTCTTC. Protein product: CASSESVRGRLNEQFF.

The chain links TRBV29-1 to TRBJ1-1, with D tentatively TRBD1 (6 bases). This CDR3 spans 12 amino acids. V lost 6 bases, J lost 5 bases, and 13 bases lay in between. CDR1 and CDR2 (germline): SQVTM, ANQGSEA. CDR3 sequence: CSVAHQGTEAFF. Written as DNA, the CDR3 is TGCAGCGTCGCTCATCAGGGGACTGAAGCTTTCTTT.

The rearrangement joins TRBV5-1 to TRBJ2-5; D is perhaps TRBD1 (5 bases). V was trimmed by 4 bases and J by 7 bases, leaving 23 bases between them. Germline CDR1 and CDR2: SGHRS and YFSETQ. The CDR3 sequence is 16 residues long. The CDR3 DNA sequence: TGCGCCAGCAGCCCTAACCCTGCAGGGCAGGAAGGGACCCAGTACTTC. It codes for CASSPNPAGQEGTQYF.

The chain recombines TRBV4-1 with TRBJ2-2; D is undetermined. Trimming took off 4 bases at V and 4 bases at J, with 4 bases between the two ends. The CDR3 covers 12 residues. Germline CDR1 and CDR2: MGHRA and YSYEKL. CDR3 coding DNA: TGCGCCAGCAGCCTAAGCACCGGGGAGCTGTTTTTT. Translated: CASSLSTGELFF.

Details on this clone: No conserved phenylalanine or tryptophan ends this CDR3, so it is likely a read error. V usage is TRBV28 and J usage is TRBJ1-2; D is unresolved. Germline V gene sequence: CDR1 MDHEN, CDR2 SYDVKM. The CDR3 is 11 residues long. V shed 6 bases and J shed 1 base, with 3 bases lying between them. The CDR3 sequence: CASRSNYGYTL. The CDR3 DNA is TGTGCCAGCAGGAGTAACTATGGCTACACCCTC.

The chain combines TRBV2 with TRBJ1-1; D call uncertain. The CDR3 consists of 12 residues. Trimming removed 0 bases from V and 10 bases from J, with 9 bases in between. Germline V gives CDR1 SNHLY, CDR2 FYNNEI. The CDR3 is CASSEARGRAFF. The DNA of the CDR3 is TGTGCCAGCAGTGAAGCGAGAGGGAGAGCTTTCTTT.

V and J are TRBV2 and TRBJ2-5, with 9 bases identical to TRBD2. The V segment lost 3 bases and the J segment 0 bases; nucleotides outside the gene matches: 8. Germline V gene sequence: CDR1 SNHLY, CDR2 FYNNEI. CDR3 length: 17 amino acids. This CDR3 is CASSDKSGGLNQETQYF. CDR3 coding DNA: TGTGCCAGCAGTGATAAGAGCGGGGGGCTAAACCAAGAGACCCAGTACTTC.

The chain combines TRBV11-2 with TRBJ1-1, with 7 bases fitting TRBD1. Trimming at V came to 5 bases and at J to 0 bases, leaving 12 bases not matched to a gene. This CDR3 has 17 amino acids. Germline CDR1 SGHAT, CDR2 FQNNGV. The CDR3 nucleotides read TGTGCCAGCAGCCCGCGACAGGGCCTAACTCTGAACACTGAAGCTTTCTTT. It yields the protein CASSPRQGLTLNTEAFF.